This passage covers 6 T cell receptor beta chains from one sample sequenced in a study of shared clonotypes between healthy human individuals. Generated by immunoSEQ multiplex PCR, the TCRdb table keeps only in-frame clones and is missing some. Among approximately 2,000,000 clones listed, about 93% were seen once. In the naive CD8 group, cells lacked CD45RO and were positively selected for CCR7, so terminally differentiated effector memory CD45RA+ cells were left out. Sequenced sample: naive CD8+ T cells from PBMCs. These receptor sequences come from a young man in good health. Some clones in this sample may be carry-over from other donors' samples.

The genes are TRBV7-9 and TRBJ2-1, with D uncertain. The CDR3 extends over 12 amino acids. In germline, CDR1 is SEHNR, CDR2 FQNEAQ (reference sequence). V lost 1 base, J lost 10 bases, and 8 bases lay in between. CDR3 DNA sequence: TGTGCCAGCAGCTTAGGGGATTCCGAGCAGTTCTTC. Protein: CASSLGDSEQFF.

The CDR3 DNA is TGCGCCAGCAGAATCCTGGGGACTAGCGGGATCGCGAACACCGGGGAGCTGTTTTTT. Protein: CASRILGTSGIANTGELFF. The chain is built from TRBV5-1 and TRBJ2-2; 13 bases map to TRBD2. The CDR3 has 19 amino acids. Trimming cost V 5 bases and J 0 bases; bases outside gene matches: 10. CDR1 is SGHRS and CDR2 is YFSETQ in the germline V gene.

Only one count was recorded for this clone. J is TRBJ2-3 and V is TRBV27; maybe TRBD2 (5 bases). Trimming removed 2 bases at V and 2 bases at J, with 14 bases between. Germline CDR1 reads MNHEY; CDR2 reads SMNVEV (reference sequence). The CDR3 is 16 amino acids. The CDR3 sequence is CASSLGGSLATDTQYF. The CDR3 DNA reads TGTGCCAGCAGTTTAGGAGGCTCACTCGCCACAGATACGCAGTATTTT.

The chain uses TRBV6-1 and TRBJ2-3, with 12 bases lining up with TRBD2. The V segment lost 5 bases and the J segment 10 bases; nucleotides outside the gene matches: 7. CDR3 length: 14 residues. The germline V gene encodes CDR1 MNHNS and CDR2 SASEGT. The CDR3 coding sequence is TGTGCCAGCAGTTCAAGACTAGCGGGAGACTCGCAGTATTTT. It codes for CASSSRLAGDSQYF.

V usage is TRBV7-9 and J usage is TRBJ2-7; possibly TRBD2 for D (6 bases). The germline CDR1 and CDR2 sequences are SEHNR and FQNEAQ (reference sequence). The CDR3 totals 14 residues. V lost 5 bases, J lost 3 bases, and 14 bases lay in between. In nucleotides, the CDR3 is TGTGCCAGCAGCCTTAGCGGAAGAGACTACGAGCAGTACTTC. It translates to CASSLSGRDYEQYF.

V usage is TRBV28 and J usage is TRBJ2-6; unclear D gene. Deletions cut 8 bases from V and 4 bases from J, with 12 bases between. Per germline, CDR1 MDHEN and CDR2 SYDVKM. The CDR3 has 14 residues. The CDR3 DNA sequence: TGTGCCAGCCGGACGAGGTCCGGGGCCAACGTCCTGACTTTC. This encodes CASRTRSGANVLTF.